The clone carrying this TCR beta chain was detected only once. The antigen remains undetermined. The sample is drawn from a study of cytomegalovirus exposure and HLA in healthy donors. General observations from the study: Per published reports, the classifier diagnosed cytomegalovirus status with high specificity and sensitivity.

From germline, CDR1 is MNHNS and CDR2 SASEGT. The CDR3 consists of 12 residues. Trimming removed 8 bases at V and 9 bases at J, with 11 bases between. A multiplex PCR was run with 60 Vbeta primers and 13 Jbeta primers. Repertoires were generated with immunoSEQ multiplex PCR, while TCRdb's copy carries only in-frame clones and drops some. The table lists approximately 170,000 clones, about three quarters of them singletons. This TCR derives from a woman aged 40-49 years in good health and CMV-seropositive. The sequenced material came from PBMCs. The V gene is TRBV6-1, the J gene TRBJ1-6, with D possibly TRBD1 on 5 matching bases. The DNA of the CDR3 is TGTGCCAGCTCAGGGTTCGGTTCACCCCTCCACTTT. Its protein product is CASSGFGSPLHF.